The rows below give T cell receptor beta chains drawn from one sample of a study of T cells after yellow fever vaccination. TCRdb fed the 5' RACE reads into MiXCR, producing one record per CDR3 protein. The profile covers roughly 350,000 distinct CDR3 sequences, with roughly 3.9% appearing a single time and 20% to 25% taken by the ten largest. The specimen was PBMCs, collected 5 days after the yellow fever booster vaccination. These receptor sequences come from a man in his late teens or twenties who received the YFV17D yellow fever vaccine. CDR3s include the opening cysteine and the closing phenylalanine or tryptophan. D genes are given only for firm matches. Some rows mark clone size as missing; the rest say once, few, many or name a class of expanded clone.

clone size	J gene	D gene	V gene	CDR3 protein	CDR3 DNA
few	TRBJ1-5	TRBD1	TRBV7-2	CASSVQGGQPQHF	TGTGCCAGCAGCGTACAGGGGGGTCAGCCCCAGCATTTT
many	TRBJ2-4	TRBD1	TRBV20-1	CSARGGQGGRLQYF	TGCAGTGCTAGAGGCGGACAGGGGGGACGGCTTCAGTACTTC
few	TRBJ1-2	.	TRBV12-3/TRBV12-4	CASSSNGVAGYTF	TGTGCCAGCAGCTCCAACGGGGTAGCTGGCTACACCTTC
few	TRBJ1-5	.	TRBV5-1	CASSPAAGVNQPQHF	TGCGCCAGCAGCCCAGCCGCGGGGGTCAATCAGCCCCAGCATTTT
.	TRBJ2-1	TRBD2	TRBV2	CASSDRLAGGRDEQFF	TGTGCCAGCAGTGATAGACTAGCGGGGGGGCGGGATGAGCAGTTCTTC
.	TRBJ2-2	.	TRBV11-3	CASSSYQGNGELFF	TGTGCCAGCAGCTCTTACCAGGGCAACGGGGAGCTGTTTTTT
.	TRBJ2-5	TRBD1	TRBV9	CASSVQGASESETQYF	TGTGCCAGCAGCGTCCAGGGGGCTAGCGAGTCGGAGACCCAGTACTTC
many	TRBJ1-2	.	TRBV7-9	CASSSLTTGAYGYTF	TGTGCCAGCAGCTCCCTTACCACAGGAGCCTATGGCTACACCTTC
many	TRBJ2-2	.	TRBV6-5	CASTGGSIGGSLAGELFF	TGTGCCAGCACCGGGGGCAGTATTGGGGGGAGCTTGGCCGGGGAGCTGTTTTTT
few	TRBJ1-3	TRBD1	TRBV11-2	CASSPAGTGDSGNTIYF	TGTGCCAGCAGCCCCGCTGGGACAGGGGACTCTGGAAACACCATATATTTT
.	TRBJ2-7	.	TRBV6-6	CASTLTPRAYEQYF	TGTGCCAGCACCCTGACACCCAGAGCCTACGAGCAGTACTTC
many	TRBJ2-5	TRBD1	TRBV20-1	CSAANRGLEETQYF	TGCAGTGCCGCAAACAGGGGGCTAGAAGAGACCCAGTACTTC
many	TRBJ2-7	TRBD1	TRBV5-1	CASSRGQAYEQYF	TGCGCCAGCAGCCGGGGACAGGCCTACGAGCAGTACTTC
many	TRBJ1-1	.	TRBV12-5	CASGLGTGITEAFF	TGTGCTAGTGGTTTGGGAACAGGGATCACTGAAGCTTTCTTT
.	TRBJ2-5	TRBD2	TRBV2	CASSEGRGGLETQYF	TGTGCCAGCAGTGAAGGGCGGGGGGGCCTGGAGACCCAGTACTTC
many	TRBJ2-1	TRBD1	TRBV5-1	CASSLGQGENEQFF	TGCGCCAGCAGCTTGGGACAGGGGGAGAATGAGCAGTTCTTC
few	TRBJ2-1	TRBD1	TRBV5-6	CASSDSGQPYNEQFF	TGTGCCAGCAGCGATTCGGGACAGCCCTACAATGAGCAGTTCTTC
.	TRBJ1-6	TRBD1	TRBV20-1	CSARGGQGNNSPLHF	TGCAGTGCTAGAGGGGGACAGGGGAATAATTCACCCCTCCACTTT
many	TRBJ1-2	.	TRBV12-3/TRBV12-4	CASSSRRGLYGYTF	TGTGCCAGCAGTTCACGGCGCGGCCTCTATGGCTACACCTTC
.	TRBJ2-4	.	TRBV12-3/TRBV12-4	CASSLIQLAKNIQYF	TGTGCCAGCAGTTTAATCCAGCTAGCCAAAAACATTCAGTACTTC
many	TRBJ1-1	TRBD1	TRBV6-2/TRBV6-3	CASRGRTGATEAFF	TGTGCCAGCAGGGGCAGGACAGGGGCCACTGAAGCTTTCTTT
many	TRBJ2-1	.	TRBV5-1	CASSRQDRVVSSYNEQFF	TGCGCCAGCAGCCGGCAGGACAGAGTCGTCAGCTCCTACAATGAGCAGTTCTTC
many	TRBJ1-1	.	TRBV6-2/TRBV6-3	CASSFANTEAFF	TGTGCCAGCAGTTTTGCGAACACTGAAGCTTTCTTT
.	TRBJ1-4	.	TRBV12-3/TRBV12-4	CASSPNDREKLFF	TGTGCCAGCAGTCCCAACGACAGGGAAAAACTGTTTTTT
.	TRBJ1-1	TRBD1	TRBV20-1	CSASSAGGTEAFF	TGCAGTGCTAGCTCTGCAGGGGGCACTGAAGCTTTCTTT
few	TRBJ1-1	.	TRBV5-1	CASSPNWGERHTEAFF	TGCGCCAGCAGCCCTAATTGGGGGGAAAGGCACACTGAAGCTTTCTTT